These 8 T cell receptor beta chains were all obtained from the same sample, sequenced in a study of memory CD4+ T cells and cytomegalovirus serostatus. TCRdb's copy holds only in-frame clones and misses some; the assay was immunoSEQ multiplex PCR. The sample yields approximately 70,000 clones, 60% to 85% seen once. The sort gate was single viable CD3+CD4+CD8-CD45RO+ cells for memory CD4+ T cells. Sequencing was carried out using memory CD4+ T cells from blood. Source of these receptors: an adult in good health and CMV-seropositive.

V and J are TRBV28 and TRBJ1-1; TRBD1 might be the D (6 bases). Per the germline V gene, CDR1 is MDHEN and CDR2 is SYDVKM. CDR3 size: 15 residues. Between the trimmed V and J ends, which lost 5 bases and 3 bases, there was a span of 16 bases. The CDR3 bases are TGTGCCAGCAGTCCCACAGGGAATCGGCACACTGAAGCTTTCTTT. Encoded protein: CASSPTGNRHTEAFF. Looking up the rest from reference TRBV28 and TRBJ1-1 gives the full variable domain: DVKVTQSSRYLVKRTGEKVFLECVQDMDHENMFWYRQDPGLGLRLIYFSYDVKMKEKGDIPEGYSVSREKKERFSLILESASTNQTSMYLCASSPTGNRHTEAFFGQGTRLTVV.

This clone appeared a few times. V gene TRBV7-2 combines with J gene TRBJ2-1; 10 positions match TRBD1. Germline V gene sequence: CDR1 SGHTA, CDR2 FQGNSA. The CDR3 has 16 residues. Trimming took 5 bases from V and 8 from J; bases not matched to a gene: 12. CDR3 in DNA: TGTGCCAGCAGCCGAACCGGACAGGGGGGTTTGGATGAGCAGTTCTTC. Encoded protein: CASSRTGQGGLDEQFF.

The genes are TRBV6-1 and TRBJ2-2; D ambiguous. CDR1 is MNHNS, CDR2 SASEGT, per germline. With 1 base removed from V and 1 base from J, the gap between germline ends came to 10 bases. CDR3 length: 16 residues. The DNA for the CDR3 is TGTGCCAGCAGTGAAGTGGCAGGCCGGAACACCGGGGAGCTGTTTTTT. Its protein product is CASSEVAGRNTGELFF.

This clone was seen a few times. This sample includes further DNA sequences coding for the same CDR3. This chain joins TRBV7-2 and TRBJ1-5, with D possibly matching TRBD1 (6 bases). The CDR3 spans 14 residues. Germline V gene sequence: CDR1 SGHTA, CDR2 FQGNSA. Trimming took off 1 base at V and 4 bases at J, with 8 bases between the two ends. CDR3 DNA: TGTGCCAGCAGCTTAGTAGGGGGTAATCAGCCCCAGCATTTT. As protein: CASSLVGGNQPQHF.

Concerning this clone: Other DNA sequences in this specimen translate into the identical CDR3. The chain has TRBV7-9 and TRBJ1-4; TRBD1 is a possible D gene (6 bases). In germline, CDR1 is SEHNR, CDR2 FQNEAQ (reference sequence). This CDR3 contains 14 residues. V was trimmed by 3 bases and J by 8 bases, leaving 13 bases between them. CDR3 in DNA: TGTGCCAGCAGCTTGGGGGCTGGGAACGAAAAACTGTTTTTT. Amino acid sequence: CASSLGAGNEKLFF.

This sequence joins TRBV15 and TRBJ1-2, with TRBD1 as a possible D gene (5 bases). From germline, CDR1 is LNHNV and CDR2 YYDKDF (reference sequence). The V end lost 5 bases, the J end lost 7 bases, and 20 bases lay between the germline ends. This CDR3 has 15 residues. CDR3 amino acids: CATSLRTTGDPGYTF. DNA of the CDR3: TGTGCCACCAGCCTTCGTACTACAGGTGATCCTGGCTACACCTTC.

V is TRBV14 and J is TRBJ2-7; no definite D call. Germline CDR1 reads SGHDN; CDR2 reads FVKESK. V was pared by 4 bases and J by 3 bases, with 7 bases between. CDR3 length equals 12 residues. CDR3 amino acids: CASSLDFYEQYF. As DNA, the CDR3 is TGTGCCAGCAGCCTAGACTTCTACGAGCAGTACTTC.

This rearrangement joins TRBV11-2 to TRBJ2-7, with D perhaps matching TRBD2 (5 bases). The CDR3 runs to 16 residues. CDR1 is SGHAT, CDR2 FQNNGV, per germline. With 5 bases removed from V and 2 bases from J, the gap between germline ends came to 19 bases. The CDR3 protein is CASSNPGLPPTYEQYF. The CDR3 nucleotides read TGTGCCAGCAGCAACCCTGGACTCCCACCAACCTACGAGCAGTACTTC.